A selection of T cell receptor beta chains follows, all from one sample in a study of cytomegalovirus exposure and HLA in healthy donors. Clones were sequenced by immunoSEQ multiplex PCR, and TCRdb holds only the in-frame ones, with some missing. The sample carries about 250,000 clones, about 87% recorded once. Sequencing was done on a sample of PBMCs. These receptors were obtained from a young man in good health and CMV-seronegative. CDR3s include the opening cysteine and the closing phenylalanine or tryptophan. D genes are given only for firm matches. Clone size is given for some rows only: seen once, a few or many times, or a class if the clone is expanded.

TRBJ2-7,TRBV9,TRBD2,-,CASSPQGEGLAGHEQYF,TGTGCCAGCAGCCCCCAGGGTGAGGGACTAGCCGGCCACGAGCAGTACTTC
TRBJ2-2,TRBV6-5,-,few,CASSLRGHTGELFF,TGTGCCAGCAGTTTGCGGGGCCACACCGGGGAGCTGTTTTTT
TRBJ2-7,TRBV10-3,TRBD2,-,CAIMGLAYEQYF,TGTGCCATCATGGGACTAGCGTACGAGCAGTACTTC
TRBJ2-2,TRBV27,-,few,CASSSTVVDTGELFF,TGTGCCAGCAGTTCCACCGTAGTCGACACCGGGGAGCTGTTTTTT
TRBJ2-5,TRBV11-3,-,-,CASSLRLQETQYF,TGTGCCAGCAGCCTCAGGTTACAAGAGACCCAGTACTTC
TRBJ1-4,TRBV7-2,-,-,CASSPSGGRFEKLFF,TGTGCCAGCAGCCCTAGCGGGGGTAGATTTGAAAAACTGTTTTTT
TRBJ2-7,TRBV7-2,TRBD2,-,CASSLTSGDSYEQYF,TGTGCCAGCAGCTTGACTAGCGGGGATTCCTACGAGCAGTACTTC
TRBJ2-5,TRBV28,-,-,CASREAGAEETQYF,TGTGCCAGCAGAGAGGCGGGCGCAGAAGAGACCCAGTACTTC
TRBJ2-7,TRBV28,-,-,CASSLWQGGDEQYF,TGTGCCAGCAGTTTATGGCAGGGGGGCGACGAGCAGTACTTC
TRBJ2-7,TRBV11-2,-,-,CASSVDIFSYEQYF,TGTGCCAGCAGCGTCGACATTTTCTCCTACGAGCAGTACTTC
TRBJ2-3,TRBV7-7,TRBD2,-,CASSFGLAGNSDTQYF,TGTGCCAGCAGTTTTGGACTAGCGGGGAATTCGGATACGCAGTATTTT
TRBJ1-1,TRBV7-8,-,-,CASSLGAGPGGSAEAFF,TGTGCCAGCAGCTTAGGAGCCGGGCCCGGAGGGTCCGCTGAAGCTTTCTTT
TRBJ1-6,TRBV4-3,TRBD1,-,CASSPSGGPPLHF,TGCGCCAGCAGCCCTTCAGGGGGCCCACCCCTCCACTTT
TRBJ1-1,TRBV28,-,-,CASSPGSDTEAFF,TGTGCCAGCAGTCCGGGGTCCGACACTGAAGCTTTCTTT
TRBJ2-7,TRBV28,-,-,CASTQTYEQYF,TGTGCCAGCACCCAGACCTACGAGCAGTACTTC
TRBJ2-1,TRBV5-4,-,-,CASSFGGRLGSSEQFF,TGTGCCAGCAGCTTTGGGGGGAGACTAGGATCCAGTGAGCAGTTCTTC
TRBJ2-1,TRBV2,-,-,CASAGQTYNEQFF,TGTGCCAGCGCGGGGCAGACCTACAATGAGCAGTTCTTC